These 21 T cell receptor beta chains originate from one sample sequenced in a study of CD8+ T cells in alopecia areata. Treatment given: oral pan-JAK inhibitor, 5-10 mg twice daily. Reverse transcribed after extraction, RNA yielded cDNA as the sequencing template. Repertoires were generated with immunoSEQ multiplex PCR, while TCRdb's copy carries only in-frame clones and drops some. Of more than 200,000 clones listed, about 40% are singletons. Sequenced here: CD4+ T cells sorted from blood, sampled at roughly week 36, from a patient treated with tofacitinib. The receptors stem from a human donor with alopecia areata.

This clone was detected a few times. This chain joins TRBV28 and TRBJ2-3, with 14 bases that match TRBD2. There are 15 residues in the CDR3. Germline V gives CDR1 MDHEN, CDR2 SYDVKM. V gave up 4 bases and J gave up 5 bases; unmatched junction bases: 2. In DNA form, the CDR3 reads TGTGCCAGCAGTTCGGGACTAGCGGGAGAAGATACGCAGTATTTT. As protein: CASSSGLAGEDTQYF.

The rearrangement uses TRBV28 and TRBJ1-5; D gene unclear. The germline gives CDR1 MDHEN, CDR2 SYDVKM. This CDR3 is 12 amino acids long. V was clipped by 7 bases and J by 7 bases, with 11 bases between them. The CDR3: CASNNPSQPQHF. The DNA of the CDR3 is TGTGCCAGCAACAATCCCAGCCAGCCCCAGCATTTT.

V and J are TRBV15 and TRBJ1-2, with 7 bases aligning to TRBD1. V lost 4 bases to trimming and J lost 4 bases; unmatched junction nucleotides: 12. The CDR3 consists of 16 residues. The germline gives CDR1 LNHNV, CDR2 YYDKDF (reference sequence). The CDR3 nucleotides read TGTGCCACCAGCACCTTAATACCGACAGGGACCTATGGCTACACCTTC. This translates into CATSTLIPTGTYGYTF.

The chain uses TRBV7-9 and TRBJ1-5; no clear D gene. The CDR3 runs 17 residues. Trimming removed 5 bases from V and 4 bases from J, with 21 bases in between. Germline CDR1 is SEHNR and CDR2 is FQNEAQ (reference sequence). CDR3 sequence: CASSPDGPGGANQPQHF. The DNA for the CDR3 is TGTGCCAGCAGCCCCGATGGACCAGGTGGAGCGAATCAGCCCCAGCATTTT.

The rearrangement joins TRBV11-2 to TRBJ1-2, with D tentatively TRBD1 (5 bases). With 4 bases removed from V and 0 bases from J, the gap between germline ends came to 12 bases. The CDR3 is made up of 15 amino acids. Germline values: CDR1 SGHAT, CDR2 FQNNGV. The CDR3 spells CASSSPGEANYGYTF. The DNA for the CDR3 is TGTGCCAGCAGCTCTCCGGGGGAAGCTAACTATGGCTACACCTTC.

This clone was detected a few times. The chain has TRBV28 and TRBJ2-2, with no clear D. CDR3 length: 15 residues. Trimming stripped 4 bases from V and 4 bases from J, with 13 bases between. Germline V gene data show CDR1 as MDHEN and CDR2 as SYDVKM. The CDR3 DNA is TGTGCCAGCAGTTCCCTGACGGAAGTCACCGGGGAGCTGTTTTTT. Encoded protein: CASSSLTEVTGELFF.

The chain uses TRBV9 and TRBJ2-7; 7 bases match TRBD2. V lost 1 base and J lost 5; bases outside the gene matches: 9. Germline V gene lookup returns CDR1 SGDLS and CDR2 YYNGEE. This CDR3 is built from 15 residues. CDR3 sequence: CASSVSSRGEDEQYF. The CDR3 region has the DNA TGTGCCAGCAGCGTAAGCTCCCGGGGGGAGGACGAGCAGTACTTC.

The chain combines TRBV2 with TRBJ1-2; D is unclear. Germline V gives CDR1 SNHLY, CDR2 FYNNEI. This CDR3 has 13 residues. Trimming stripped 0 bases from V and 6 bases from J, with 8 bases between. The CDR3, as DNA: TGTGCCAGCAGTGAAGCTGGGCTTCATGGCTACACCTTC. Its protein product is CASSEAGLHGYTF.

The chain joins TRBV19 to TRBJ2-7; the D is unclear. CDR3 length: 13 amino acids. Trimming took off 2 bases at V and 0 bases at J, with 5 bases between the two ends. Germline V gives CDR1 LNHDA, CDR2 SQIVND (reference sequence). CDR3 sequence reads: CASSIQNSYEQYF. Written as DNA, the CDR3 is TGTGCCAGTAGTATACAGAACTCCTACGAGCAGTACTTC.

This clone was detected only a few times. Here the CDR3 reads CAWSLIAGGTDTQYF. CDR3 in DNA: TGTGCCTGGAGCCTCATAGCGGGAGGAACAGATACGCAGTATTTT. The rearrangement joins TRBV30 to TRBJ2-3; 10 bases are shared with TRBD2. Trimming took 3 bases from V and 3 from J; bases not matched to a gene: 6. Per germline, CDR1 GTSNPN and CDR2 SVGIG (reference sequence). CDR3 length equals 15 residues.

This sequence joins TRBV11-2 and TRBJ1-2, with 9 bases identical to TRBD1. The CDR3 loop spans 15 amino acids. With 3 bases clipped from V and 1 base from J, the junction kept 3 bases outside the gene matches. Looked up from germline, CDR1 is SGHAT and CDR2 is FQNNGV. CDR3 sequence: CASSLDRGHNYGYTF. CDR3 nucleotide sequence: TGTGCCAGCAGCTTGGACAGGGGCCATAACTATGGCTACACCTTC.

In this sample, this clone turned up a few times. The chain has TRBV11-2 and TRBJ2-1, with D unresolved. In germline, CDR1 is SGHAT, CDR2 FQNNGV. This CDR3 has 13 amino acids. The ends were cut back, 4 bases at V and 4 bases at J, with 8 bases in the middle. The CDR3 is CASSSERYNEQFF. The CDR3 DNA reads TGTGCCAGCAGCTCAGAACGGTACAATGAGCAGTTCTTC.

This clone was seen a handful of times. The V gene is TRBV28, the J gene TRBJ2-1, with 11 bases fitting TRBD2. The CDR3 covers 14 residues. CDR1 is MDHEN, CDR2 SYDVKM, per germline. The trim removed 3 bases at V and 10 bases at J, leaving 5 bases unmatched. CDR3 in DNA: TGTGCCAGCAGTTTGGGACTAGCGGTTTCGGAGCAGTTCTTC. It specifies CASSLGLAVSEQFF.

The chain has TRBV2 and TRBJ2-7; 8 bases fit TRBD2. The germline V gene encodes CDR1 SNHLY and CDR2 FYNNEI. Trimming cost V 6 bases and J 1 base; bases outside gene matches: 5. The CDR3 runs 14 residues. The CDR3 DNA reads as TGTGCCAGCAGCACTAGCGGAGCTTCCTACGAGCAGTACTTC. It is translated as CASSTSGASYEQYF.

V usage is TRBV28 and J usage is TRBJ1-1, with D uncertain. The CDR3 extends over 13 amino acids. Germline CDR1 is MDHEN and CDR2 is SYDVKM. Trimming took 2 bases from V and 6 from J, leaving 10 bases between them. For the CDR3, the DNA is TGTGCCAGCAGTTTAACGGAAGTCTCTGAAGCTTTCTTT. This sequence encodes CASSLTEVSEAFF. Full variable domain (outside the CDR3, taken from reference TRBV28 and TRBJ1-1): DVKVTQSSRYLVKRTGEKVFLECVQDMDHENMFWYRQDPGLGLRLIYFSYDVKMKEKGDIPEGYSVSREKKERFSLILESASTNQTSMYLCASSLTEVSEAFFGQGTRLTVV.

The chain has TRBV19 and TRBJ2-5; D may be TRBD2 (5 bases). The CDR3 covers 13 residues. Germline assignment: CDR1 LNHDA and CDR2 SQIVND (reference sequence). V was pared by 8 bases and J by 7 bases, with 17 bases between. CDR3 region: CASAPGNLATQYF. Here the CDR3 DNA reads TGTGCCAGTGCCCCGGGGAATCTAGCGACCCAGTACTTC. Full variable domain (outside the CDR3, taken from reference TRBV19 and TRBJ2-5): DGGITQSPKYLFRKEGQNVTLSCEQNLNHDAMYWYRQDPGQGLRLIYYSQIVNDFQKGDIAEGYSVSREKKESFPLTVTSAQKNPTAFYLCASAPGNLATQYFGPGTRLLVL.

This clone was detected only once. The chain joins TRBV7-2 to TRBJ2-2; D unclear. Trimming took 4 bases from V and 7 from J, leaving 10 bases between them. Germline loops: CDR1 SGHTA, CDR2 FQGNSA. There are 13 residues in the CDR3. In DNA form, the CDR3 reads TGTGCCAGCAGCTCCTACGGTGGCGGGGAGCTGTTTTTT. This translates into CASSSYGGGELFF.

This clone was seen more than once but under ten times. This chain connects TRBV30 to TRBJ1-2; D remains unclear. V lost 3 bases, J lost 6 bases, and 14 bases lay in between. Germline values: CDR1 GTSNPN, CDR2 SVGIG (reference sequence). The CDR3 is 13 residues long. CDR3 in amino acids: CAWSDAPSHGYTF. CDR3 DNA sequence: TGTGCCTGGAGCGACGCCCCTAGTCATGGCTACACCTTC.

This rearrangement joins TRBV6-1 to TRBJ1-5, with 7 bases fitting TRBD1. Germline V gene sequence: CDR1 MNHNS, CDR2 SASEGT. J was trimmed by 6 bases and V by 2 bases; bases with no gene match: 7. This CDR3 comprises 15 residues. The CDR3, as DNA: TGTGCCAGCAGTGAACTAGGGCAGGGGGGTCAGCCCCAGCATTTT. Its translation is CASSELGQGGQPQHF.

V is TRBV29-1 and J is TRBJ2-7; D is uncertain. The CDR3 spans 12 residues. Germline CDR1 reads SQVTM; CDR2 reads ANQGSEA. Trimming removed 1 base from V and 2 bases from J, with 6 bases in between. Here the CDR3 DNA reads TGCAGCGTTGAAGTAGCCGCCTACGAGCAGTACTTC. This codes for CSVEVAAYEQYF.

The genes are TRBV2 and TRBJ1-5; 12 nucleotides line up with TRBD1. The germline gives CDR1 SNHLY, CDR2 FYNNEI. V shed 6 bases and J 6 bases; nucleotides not matched to a gene: 9. The CDR3 is 16 amino acids. CDR3 protein: CASSGTGGRGGQPQHF. Here the CDR3 DNA reads TGTGCCAGCAGCGGGACAGGGGGCAGAGGCGGTCAGCCCCAGCATTTT.